The 8 T cell receptor beta chains listed next were all sequenced from one sample in a study of response to subunit inactivated influenza vaccine. Via MiXCR, TCRdb re-called the RT-PCR reads, giving one row per CDR3 protein. In the table there are more than 550,000 distinct CDR3 sequences, over 9.5% of which are singletons. The sequences come from PBMCs from blood, collected on the day of vaccination. These receptors all stem from a man aged 45-60 years who received an inactivated influenza vaccine.

In its sample, this clonotype was seen a few times. The CDR3 bases are TGTGCCAGCAGTGACCAGGGGAACACTGAAGCTTTCTTT. Encoded protein: CASSDQGNTEAFF. V and J are TRBV6-1 and TRBJ1-1; the D gene is possibly TRBD1 (5 bases). CDR3 length: 13 residues. The V end was cut by 3 bases, the J end by 1 base, with 6 bases between. From germline, CDR1 is MNHNS and CDR2 SASEGT.

The chain recombines TRBV7-2 with TRBJ2-5; 10 nucleotides match TRBD2. The V gene's germline CDR1 is SGHTA and CDR2 FQGNSA. This CDR3 has 14 residues. Trimming at V came to 3 bases and at J to 5 bases, leaving 3 bases not matched to a gene. This CDR3 reads CASSFPSGSETQYF. CDR3 DNA: TGTGCCAGCAGCTTCCCTAGCGGGAGTGAGACCCAGTACTTC. Together with reference TRBV7-2 and TRBJ2-5, the CDR3 gives the full variable domain: GAGVSQSPSNKVTEKGKDVELRCDPISGHTALYWYRQSLGQGLEFLIYFQGNSAPDKSGLPSDRFSAERTGGSVSTLTIQRTQQEDSAVYLCASSFPSGSETQYFGPGTRLLVL.

V gene TRBV11-2 combines with J gene TRBJ1-1, with D unclear. The CDR3 covers 15 residues. The V gene's germline CDR1 is SGHAT and CDR2 FQNNGV. Trimming took 4 bases from V and 0 from J, leaving 12 bases between them. The CDR3 spells CASSSPPLMNTEAFF. Written as DNA, the CDR3 is TGTGCCAGCAGCTCCCCCCCCTTGATGAACACTGAAGCTTTCTTT. Full variable domain (rest looked up from reference TRBV11-2 and TRBJ1-1): EAGVAQSPRYKIIEKRQSVAFWCNPISGHATLYWYQQILGQGPKLLIQFQNNGVVDDSQLPKDRFSAERLKGVDSTLKIQPAKLEDSAVYLCASSSPPLMNTEAFFGQGTRLTVV.

At least ten counts were recorded for this clonotype. This chain joins TRBV7-2 and TRBJ2-3; D possibly corresponds to TRBD1 (5 bases). Per germline, CDR1 SGHTA and CDR2 FQGNSA. The V gene lost 8 bases and the J gene lost 1 base, with 7 bases spanning the gap. The CDR3 has 12 amino acids. CDR3 nucleotides: TGTGCCAGCGGCAGGGGCACAGATACGCAGTATTTT. Its translation is CASGRGTDTQYF.

The sample holds a few counts of this clonotype. V and J are TRBV7-8 and TRBJ2-7; D is unresolved. Germline lookup yields CDR1 SGHVS and CDR2 FQNEAQ. The length of the CDR3 is 14 residues. The V and J ends lost 1 base and 2 bases respectively, with 9 bases between them. The CDR3 region has the DNA TGTGCCAGCAGCTTAGGCCACAGTACCTACGAGCAGTACTTC. Amino acid sequence: CASSLGHSTYEQYF.

This sequence joins TRBV4-3 and TRBJ2-5; D not certain. Germline loops: CDR1 LGHNA, CDR2 YSLEER. The CDR3 sequence is 15 residues long. V lost 0 bases to trimming and J lost 5 bases, with 13 bases between them. The CDR3 is CASSQDGLLLETQYF. In nucleotides, the CDR3 is TGCGCCAGCAGCCAAGATGGCCTGCTCTTGGAGACCCAGTACTTC.

This clonotype was counted a few times. The chain carries TRBV3-1 and TRBJ2-1, with 8 bases matching TRBD2. The CDR3 spans 17 residues. V shed 4 bases and J 1 base; nucleotides not matched to a gene: 9. Germline loops: CDR1 LGHDT, CDR2 YNNKEL (reference sequence). The CDR3 spells CASSPRGLAESYNEQFF. DNA of the CDR3: TGTGCCAGCAGCCCCCGAGGACTAGCAGAATCCTACAATGAGCAGTTCTTC.

The CDR3 bases are TGTGCCAGCAGTTACCCTGACCTCGGGCTAAGAATGACTGAAGCTTTCTTT. Translating gives CASSYPDLGLRMTEAFF. J is TRBJ1-1 and V is TRBV6-2 or TRBV6-3; D not resolved. The CDR3 has 17 residues. V was trimmed by 2 bases and J by 5 bases, leaving 21 bases between them. The germline gives CDR1 MNHEY, CDR2 SVGEGT.